Below, 3 T cell receptor beta chains from the same sample are listed, as sequenced in a study of shared clonotypes between healthy human individuals (dated by TCRdb to the early 2020s). Libraries came from the immunoSEQ multiplex PCR assay. TCRdb limited this immuneACCESS table to in-frame rearrangements with V and J called. A share of clones is missing; checked studies link under half to unresolved V genes, and the rest is unexplained. This sample is represented by a few million clones; approximately 96% of them were singletons. The top ten clones comprise over 0.1% of the sample. Sequenced: naive CD4+ T cells sorted from blood. This sample's cell subset or site label indicates: CD45RA+ positively selected. The receptors were gathered from a man aged 18 to 29 in good health.

This chain connects TRBV6-1 to TRBJ1-2; no reliable D call. There are 14 residues in the CDR3. Looked up from germline, CDR1 is MNHNS and CDR2 is SASEGT. Trimming left V 0 bases short and J 7 bases short, with 12 bases between. The CDR3 region has the DNA TGTGCCAGCAGTGAAGCGATCGGATTCTCTGGCTACACCTTC. It specifies CASSEAIGFSGYTF.

This chain links TRBV7-9 with TRBJ2-7; D possibly corresponds to TRBD1 (6 bases). Deletions cut 3 bases from V and 6 bases from J, with 18 bases between. Per germline, CDR1 SEHNR and CDR2 FQNEAQ (reference sequence). There are 15 residues in the CDR3. CDR3 residues: CASSFRPFRGGEQYF. Here the CDR3 DNA reads TGTGCCAGCAGCTTCAGGCCTTTCAGAGGGGGCGAGCAGTACTTC.

The V gene is TRBV11-2, the J gene TRBJ2-4; 7 nucleotides align to TRBD2. This CDR3 is 18 amino acids long. Per the germline V gene, CDR1 is SGHAT and CDR2 is FQNNGV. After removal of 5 bases from V and 4 bases from J, the junction contained 17 bases not matched to a gene. The CDR3 spells CASSVEFPWRGKKNIQYF. Written as DNA, the CDR3 is TGTGCCAGCAGCGTCGAGTTTCCTTGGCGGGGGAAAAAAAACATTCAGTACTTC.